This T cell receptor beta chain originates from a study of T cell changes during pregnancy in multiple sclerosis. V was clipped by 5 bases and J by 1 base, with 8 bases between them. This CDR3 has 13 residues. The germline V gene encodes CDR1 SEHNR and CDR2 FQNEAQ (reference sequence). Sequenced by immunoSEQ multiplex PCR; TCRdb stores in-frame clones only, minus some. The sample includes around 100,000 clones, 92% of them seen just once. The chain is built from TRBV7-9 and TRBJ1-1, with unresolved D. The input for sequencing was peripheral blood, taken after pregnancy. This TCR came from a female donor with multiple sclerosis, enrolled in a pregnancy study. CDR3 DNA sequence: TGTGCCAGCAGCCAAACCAGGAACACTGAAGCTTTCTTT. This translates into CASSQTRNTEAFF.